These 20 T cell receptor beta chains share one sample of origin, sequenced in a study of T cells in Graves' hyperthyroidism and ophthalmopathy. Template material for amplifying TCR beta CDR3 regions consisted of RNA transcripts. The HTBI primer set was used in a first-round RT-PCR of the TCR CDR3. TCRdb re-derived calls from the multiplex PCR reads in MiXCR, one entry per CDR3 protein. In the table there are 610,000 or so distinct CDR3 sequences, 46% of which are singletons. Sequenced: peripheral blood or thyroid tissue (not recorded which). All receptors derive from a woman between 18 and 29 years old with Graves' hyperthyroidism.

Here the CDR3 DNA reads TGCAGCCTAGGGGGCTACACCTTC. Encoded protein: CSLGGYTF. V usage is TRBV29-1 and J usage is TRBJ1-2; D gene uncertain. Trimming removed 8 bases at V and 8 bases at J, with 6 bases between. CDR3 size: 8 residues. Germline V lookup: CDR1 SQVTM, CDR2 ANQGSEA.

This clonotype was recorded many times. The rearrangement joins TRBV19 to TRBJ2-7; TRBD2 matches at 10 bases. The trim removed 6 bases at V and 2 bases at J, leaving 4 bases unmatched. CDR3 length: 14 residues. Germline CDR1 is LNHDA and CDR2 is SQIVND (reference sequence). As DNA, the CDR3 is TGTGCCAGTAGCACAGCGGGAGGGCCCTACGAGCAGTACTTC. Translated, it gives CASSTAGGPYEQYF.

The CDR3 region has the DNA TGTGCCAGCAGCTTACCAGAGACGCGGCAGTTCTTC. Its protein is CASSLPETRQFF. V gene TRBV7-2 combines with J gene TRBJ2-1; D uncertain. The V end was cut by 2 bases, the J end by 12 bases, with 11 bases between. The CDR3 length is 12 residues. Germline CDR1 and CDR2: SGHTA and FQGNSA.

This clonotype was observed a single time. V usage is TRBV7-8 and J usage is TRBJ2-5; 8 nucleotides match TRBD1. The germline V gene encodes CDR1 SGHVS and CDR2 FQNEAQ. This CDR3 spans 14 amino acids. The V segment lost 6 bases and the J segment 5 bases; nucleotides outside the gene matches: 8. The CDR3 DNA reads TGTGCCAGCAGGCTGACAGGGGATGGGGAGACCCAGTACTTC. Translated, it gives CASRLTGDGETQYF.

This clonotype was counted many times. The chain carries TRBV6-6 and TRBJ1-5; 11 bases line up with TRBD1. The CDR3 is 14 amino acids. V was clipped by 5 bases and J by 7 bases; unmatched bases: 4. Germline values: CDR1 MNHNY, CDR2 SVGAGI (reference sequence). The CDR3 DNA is TGTGCCAGCAGTGCAGGACAGGGGGCCCAGCCCCAGCATTTT. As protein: CASSAGQGAQPQHF.

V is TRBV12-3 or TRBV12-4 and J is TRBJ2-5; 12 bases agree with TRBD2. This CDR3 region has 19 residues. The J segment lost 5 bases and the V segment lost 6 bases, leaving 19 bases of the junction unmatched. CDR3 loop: CASSLPEQGTSGSVETQYF. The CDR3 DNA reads TGTGCCAGCAGCCTACCCGAACAGGGGACTAGCGGGTCAGTGGAGACCCAGTACTTC.

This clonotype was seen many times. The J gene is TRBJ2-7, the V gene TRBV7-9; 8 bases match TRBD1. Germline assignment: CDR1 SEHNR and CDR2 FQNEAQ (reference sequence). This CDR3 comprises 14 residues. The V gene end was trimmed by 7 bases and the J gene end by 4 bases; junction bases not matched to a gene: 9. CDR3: CASISTGGHYEQYF. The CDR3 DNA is TGTGCCAGCATCTCAACAGGGGGACATTACGAGCAGTACTTC.

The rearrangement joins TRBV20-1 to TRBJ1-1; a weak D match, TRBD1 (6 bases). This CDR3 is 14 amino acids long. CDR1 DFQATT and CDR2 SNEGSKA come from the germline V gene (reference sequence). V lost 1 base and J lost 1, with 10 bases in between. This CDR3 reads CSARVRGTNTEAFF. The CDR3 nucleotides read TGCAGTGCTAGAGTCAGGGGAACGAACACTGAAGCTTTCTTT.

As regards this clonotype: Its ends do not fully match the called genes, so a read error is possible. The CDR3 protein is CASSQDSPGQGPVDTRELFF. The CDR3 nucleotides are TGTGCCAGCAGCCAAGATTCCCCGGGACAGGGCCCGGTCGACACCAGGGAGCTGTTTTTT. The V call is TRBV14, the J call TRBJ2-2; 9 bases match TRBD1. CDR1 is SGHDN and CDR2 is FVKESK in the germline V gene. The CDR3 totals 20 residues.

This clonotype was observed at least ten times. The chain's CDR3 is CASRTGGSGQPQHF. The CDR3 DNA reads as TGTGCCAGCAGGACAGGGGGCTCTGGTCAGCCCCAGCATTTT. The chain is built from TRBV6-5 and TRBJ1-5; 10 nucleotides align to TRBD1. Germline V lookup: CDR1 MNHEY, CDR2 SVGAGI. This CDR3 region has 14 residues. Unmatched junction bases numbered 5, after V lost 6 bases and J lost 6 bases.

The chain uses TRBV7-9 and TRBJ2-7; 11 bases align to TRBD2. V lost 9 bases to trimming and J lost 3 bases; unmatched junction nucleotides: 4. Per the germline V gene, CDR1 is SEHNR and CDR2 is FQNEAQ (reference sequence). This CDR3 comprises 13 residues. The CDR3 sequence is CASTSGSGYEQYF. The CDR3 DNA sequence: TGTGCCAGTACTAGCGGGAGTGGCTACGAGCAGTACTTC.

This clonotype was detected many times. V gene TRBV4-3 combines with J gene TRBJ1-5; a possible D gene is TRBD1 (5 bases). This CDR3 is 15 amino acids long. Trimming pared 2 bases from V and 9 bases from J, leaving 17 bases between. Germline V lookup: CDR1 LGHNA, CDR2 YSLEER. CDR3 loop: CASSQSWGRAGPQHF. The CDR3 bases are TGCGCCAGCAGCCAAAGCTGGGGCCGCGCCGGGCCCCAGCATTTT.

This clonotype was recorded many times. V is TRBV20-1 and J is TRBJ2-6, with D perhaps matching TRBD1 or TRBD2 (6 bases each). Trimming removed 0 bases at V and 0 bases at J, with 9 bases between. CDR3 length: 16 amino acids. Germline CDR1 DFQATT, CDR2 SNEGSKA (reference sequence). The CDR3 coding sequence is TGCAGTGCTAGAGATGGAGGGGGCTCTGGGGCCAACGTCCTGACTTTC. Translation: CSARDGGGSGANVLTF.

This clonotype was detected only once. CDR3 residues: CATDRPLAFF. The CDR3 nucleotides read TGTGCGACCGACAGACCCTTAGCTTTCTTT. V and J are TRBV15 and TRBJ1-1; weak D call: TRBD1 (5 bases). The CDR3 loop spans 10 amino acids. Per germline, CDR1 LNHNV and CDR2 YYDKDF (reference sequence).

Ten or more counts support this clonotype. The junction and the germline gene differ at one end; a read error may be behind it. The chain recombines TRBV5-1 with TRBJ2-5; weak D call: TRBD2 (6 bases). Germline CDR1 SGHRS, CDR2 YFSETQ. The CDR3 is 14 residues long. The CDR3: CASSLGGNQETQYF. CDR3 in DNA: TGTGCTAGCAGCTTAGGAGGGAACCAAGAGACCCAGTACTTC. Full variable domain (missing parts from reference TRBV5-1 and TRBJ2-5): KAGVTQTPRYLIKTRGQQVTLSCSPISGHRSVSWYQQTPGQGLQFLFEYFSETQRNKGNFPGRFSGRQFSNSRSEMNVSTLELGDSALYLCASSLGGNQETQYFGPGTRLLVL.

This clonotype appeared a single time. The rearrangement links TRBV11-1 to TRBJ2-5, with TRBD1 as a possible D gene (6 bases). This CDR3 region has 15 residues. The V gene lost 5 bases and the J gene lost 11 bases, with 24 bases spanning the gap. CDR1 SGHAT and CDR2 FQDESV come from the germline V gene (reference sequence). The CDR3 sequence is CASSPVQGGVDEQYF. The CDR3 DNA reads TGTGCCAGCAGCCCCGTACAGGGTGGGGTGGATGAGCAGTACTTC. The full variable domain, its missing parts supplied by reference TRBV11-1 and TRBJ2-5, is EAEVAQSPRYKITEKSQAVAFWCDPISGHATLYWYRQILGQGPELLVQFQDESVVDDSQLPKDRFSAERLKGVDSTLKIQPAELGDSAMYLCASSPVQGGVDEQYFGPGTRLLVL.

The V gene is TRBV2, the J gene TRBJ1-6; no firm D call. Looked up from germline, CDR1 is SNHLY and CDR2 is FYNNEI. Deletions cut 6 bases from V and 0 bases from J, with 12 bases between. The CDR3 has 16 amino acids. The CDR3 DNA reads TGTGCCAGCAGAACAGCCTCTCGCTCCTATAATTCACCCCTCCACTTT. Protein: CASRTASRSYNSPLHF.

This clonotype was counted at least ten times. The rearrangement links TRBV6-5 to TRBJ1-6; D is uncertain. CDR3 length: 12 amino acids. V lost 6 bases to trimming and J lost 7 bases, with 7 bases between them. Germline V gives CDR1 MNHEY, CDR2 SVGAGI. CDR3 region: CASSYGNSPLHF. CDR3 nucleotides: TGTGCCAGCAGCTACGGAAATTCACCCCTCCACTTT.

The CDR3 DNA follows: TGTGCCACCAGGTTAGGACAGGGATCGAATGAGCAGTTCTTC. Its protein is CATRLGQGSNEQFF. V usage is TRBV15 and J usage is TRBJ2-1, with 8 positions matching TRBD1. CDR3 length: 14 residues. Unmatched junction bases numbered 8, after V lost 6 bases and J lost 7 bases. Germline CDR1 and CDR2: LNHNV and YYDKDF (reference sequence).

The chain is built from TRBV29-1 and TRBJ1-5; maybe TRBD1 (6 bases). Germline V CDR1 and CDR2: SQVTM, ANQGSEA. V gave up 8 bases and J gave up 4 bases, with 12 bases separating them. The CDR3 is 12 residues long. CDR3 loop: CSTDRNNQPQHF. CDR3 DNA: TGCAGCACGGACAGAAATAATCAGCCCCAGCATTTT.